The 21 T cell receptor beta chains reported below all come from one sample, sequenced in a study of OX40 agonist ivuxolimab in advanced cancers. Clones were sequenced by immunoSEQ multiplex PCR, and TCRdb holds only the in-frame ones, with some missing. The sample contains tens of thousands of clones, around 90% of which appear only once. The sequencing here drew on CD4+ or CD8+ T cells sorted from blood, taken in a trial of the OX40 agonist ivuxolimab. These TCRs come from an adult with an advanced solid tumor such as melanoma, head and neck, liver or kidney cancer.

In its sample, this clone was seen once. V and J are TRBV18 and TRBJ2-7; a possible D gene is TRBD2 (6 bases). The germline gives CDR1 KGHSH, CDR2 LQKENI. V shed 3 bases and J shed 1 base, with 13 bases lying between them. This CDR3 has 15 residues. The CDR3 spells CASSPLEGLSYEQYF. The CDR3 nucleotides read TGTGCCAGCTCACCCTTGGAGGGGCTGTCCTACGAGCAGTACTTC. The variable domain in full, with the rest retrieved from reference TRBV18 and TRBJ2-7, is NAGVMQNPRHLVRRRGQEARLRCSPMKGHSHVYWYRQLPEEGLKFMVYLQKENIIDESGMPKERFSAEFPKEGPSILRIQQVVRGDSAAYFCASSPLEGLSYEQYFGPGTRLTVT.

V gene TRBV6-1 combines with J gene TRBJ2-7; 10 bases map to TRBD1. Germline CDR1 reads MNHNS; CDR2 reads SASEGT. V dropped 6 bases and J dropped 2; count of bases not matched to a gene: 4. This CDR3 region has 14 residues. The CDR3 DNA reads TGTGCCAGCAGAGATGGACAGGGGGCCTACGAGCAGTACTTC. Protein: CASRDGQGAYEQYF.

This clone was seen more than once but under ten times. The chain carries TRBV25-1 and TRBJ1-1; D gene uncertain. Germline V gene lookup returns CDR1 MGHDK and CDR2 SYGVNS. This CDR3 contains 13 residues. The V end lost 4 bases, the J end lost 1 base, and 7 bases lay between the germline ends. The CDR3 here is CASSGHRNTEAFF. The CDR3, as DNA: TGTGCCAGCAGTGGACACAGGAACACTGAAGCTTTCTTT.

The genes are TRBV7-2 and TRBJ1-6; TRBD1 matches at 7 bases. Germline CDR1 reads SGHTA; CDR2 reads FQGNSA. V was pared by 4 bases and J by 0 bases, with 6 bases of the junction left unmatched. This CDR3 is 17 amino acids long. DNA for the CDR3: TGTGCCAGCAGCTCCCGGGACAGAAGCTCCTATAATTCACCCCTCCACTTT. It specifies CASSSRDRSSYNSPLHF.

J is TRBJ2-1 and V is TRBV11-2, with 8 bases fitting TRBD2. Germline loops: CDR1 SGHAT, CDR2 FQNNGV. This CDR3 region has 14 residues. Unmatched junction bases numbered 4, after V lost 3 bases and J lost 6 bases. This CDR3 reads CASSFAGGVNEQFF. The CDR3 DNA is TGTGCCAGCAGCTTTGCGGGAGGAGTCAATGAGCAGTTCTTC.

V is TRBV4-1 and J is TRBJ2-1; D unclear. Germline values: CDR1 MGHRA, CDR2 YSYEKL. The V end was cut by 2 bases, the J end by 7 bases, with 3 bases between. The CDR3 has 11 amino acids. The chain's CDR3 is CASSQRNEQFF. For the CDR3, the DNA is TGCGCCAGCAGCCAAAGGAATGAGCAGTTCTTC.

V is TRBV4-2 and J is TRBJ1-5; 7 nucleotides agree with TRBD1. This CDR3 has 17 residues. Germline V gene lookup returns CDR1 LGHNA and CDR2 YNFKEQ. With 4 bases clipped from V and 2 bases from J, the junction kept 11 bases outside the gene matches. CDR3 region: CASSPLSDRLGNQPQHF. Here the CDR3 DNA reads TGTGCCAGCAGCCCCCTCTCGGACAGGTTGGGCAATCAGCCCCAGCATTTT.

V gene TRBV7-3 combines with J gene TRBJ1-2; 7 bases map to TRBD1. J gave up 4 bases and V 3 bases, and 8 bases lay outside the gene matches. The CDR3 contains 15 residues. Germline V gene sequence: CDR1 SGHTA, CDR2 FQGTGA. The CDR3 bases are TGTGCCAGCAGCTTTGATGGGGGGACAGTCTATGGCTACACCTTC. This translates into CASSFDGGTVYGYTF.

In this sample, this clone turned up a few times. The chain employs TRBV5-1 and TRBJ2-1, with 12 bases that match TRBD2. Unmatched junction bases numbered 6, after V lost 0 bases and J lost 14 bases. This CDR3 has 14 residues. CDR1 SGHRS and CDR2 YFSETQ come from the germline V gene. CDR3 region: CASSLALAGGPKFF. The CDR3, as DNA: TGCGCCAGCAGCTTGGCGCTAGCGGGAGGGCCAAAGTTCTTC.

CDR3 nucleotides: TGTGCCAGCAGGAATGAAGGGGGAAGCAATCAGCCCCAGCATTTT. Protein: CASRNEGGSNQPQHF. V and J are TRBV2 and TRBJ1-5; maybe TRBD1 (6 bases). This CDR3 spans 15 amino acids. The ends were cut back, 6 bases at V and 1 base at J, with 13 bases in the middle. Looked up from germline, CDR1 is SNHLY and CDR2 is FYNNEI.

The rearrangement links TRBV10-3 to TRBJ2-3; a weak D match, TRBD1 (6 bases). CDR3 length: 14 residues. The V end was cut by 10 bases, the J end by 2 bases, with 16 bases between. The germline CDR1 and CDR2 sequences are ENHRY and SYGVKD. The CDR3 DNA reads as TGTGCCACCTGGGGGCCGGGAAACACAGATACGCAGTATTTT. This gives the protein CATWGPGNTDTQYF.

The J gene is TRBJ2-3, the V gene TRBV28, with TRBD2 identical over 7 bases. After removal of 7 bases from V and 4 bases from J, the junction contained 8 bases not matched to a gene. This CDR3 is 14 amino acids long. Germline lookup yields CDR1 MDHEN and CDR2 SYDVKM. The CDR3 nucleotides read TGTGCCAGCATCCGACTAGCAAATTCAGATACGCAGTATTTT. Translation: CASIRLANSDTQYF.

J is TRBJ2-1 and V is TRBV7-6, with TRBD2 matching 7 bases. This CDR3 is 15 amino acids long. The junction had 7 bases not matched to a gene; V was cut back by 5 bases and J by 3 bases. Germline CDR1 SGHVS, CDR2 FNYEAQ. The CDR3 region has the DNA TGTGCCAGCAGCCGTATGGGGGGGAGCTACAATGAGCAGTTCTTC. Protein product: CASSRMGGSYNEQFF.

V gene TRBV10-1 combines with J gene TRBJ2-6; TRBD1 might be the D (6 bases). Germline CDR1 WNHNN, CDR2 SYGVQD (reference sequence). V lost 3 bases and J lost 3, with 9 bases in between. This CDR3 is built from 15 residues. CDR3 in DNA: TGCGCCAGCAGTGAACAGGGCTATGGGGCCAACGTCCTGACTTTC. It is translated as CASSEQGYGANVLTF.

CDR3 residues: CASSITGANSPLHF. The CDR3 bases are TGTGCCAGTAGTATCACAGGGGCCAATTCACCCCTCCACTTT. The chain recombines TRBV19 with TRBJ1-6; the match to TRBD1 covers 7 bases. The trim removed 3 bases at V and 7 bases at J, leaving 3 bases unmatched. Germline V gene data show CDR1 as LNHDA and CDR2 as SQIVND (reference sequence). The CDR3 has 14 amino acids.

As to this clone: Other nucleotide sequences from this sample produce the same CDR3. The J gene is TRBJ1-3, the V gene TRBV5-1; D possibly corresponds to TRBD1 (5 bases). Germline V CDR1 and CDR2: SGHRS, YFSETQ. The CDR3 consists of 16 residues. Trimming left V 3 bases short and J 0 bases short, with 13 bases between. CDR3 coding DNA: TGCGCCAGCAGCTCGGGACCCGCGGCCTCTGGAAACACCATATATTTT. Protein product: CASSSGPAASGNTIYF.

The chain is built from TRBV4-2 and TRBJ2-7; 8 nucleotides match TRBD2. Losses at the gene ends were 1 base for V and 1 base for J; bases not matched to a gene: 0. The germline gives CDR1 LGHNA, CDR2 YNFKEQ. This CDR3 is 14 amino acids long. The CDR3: CASSQGLASYEQYF. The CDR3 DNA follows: TGTGCCAGCAGCCAAGGACTAGCGTCCTACGAGCAGTACTTC.

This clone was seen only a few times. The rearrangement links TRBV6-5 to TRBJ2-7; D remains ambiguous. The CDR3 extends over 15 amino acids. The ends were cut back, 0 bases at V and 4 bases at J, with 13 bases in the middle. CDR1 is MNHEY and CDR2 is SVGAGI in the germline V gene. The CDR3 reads CASSYSSAGLYEQYF. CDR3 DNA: TGTGCCAGCAGTTACTCGAGTGCAGGCCTATACGAGCAGTACTTC.

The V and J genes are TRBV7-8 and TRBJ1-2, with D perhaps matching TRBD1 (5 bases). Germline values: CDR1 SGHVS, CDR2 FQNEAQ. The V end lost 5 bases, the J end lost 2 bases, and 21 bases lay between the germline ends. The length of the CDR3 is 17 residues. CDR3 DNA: TGTGCCAGCAGCCCATCACCTTACGGGGGTCTCAACTATGGCTACACCTTC. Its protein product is CASSPSPYGGLNYGYTF.

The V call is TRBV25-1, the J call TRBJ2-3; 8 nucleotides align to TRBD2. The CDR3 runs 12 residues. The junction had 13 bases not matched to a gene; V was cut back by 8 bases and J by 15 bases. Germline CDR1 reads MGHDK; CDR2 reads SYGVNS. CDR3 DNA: TGTGCCAGCGGAACGACCGGGACTAGAATCTATTTT. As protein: CASGTTGTRIYF.

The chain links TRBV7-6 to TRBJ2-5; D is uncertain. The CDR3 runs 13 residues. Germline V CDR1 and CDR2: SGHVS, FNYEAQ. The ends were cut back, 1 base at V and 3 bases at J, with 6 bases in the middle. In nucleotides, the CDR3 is TGTGCCAGCAGCTTAGTGCAGAAAGAGACCCAGTACTTC. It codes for CASSLVQKETQYF.